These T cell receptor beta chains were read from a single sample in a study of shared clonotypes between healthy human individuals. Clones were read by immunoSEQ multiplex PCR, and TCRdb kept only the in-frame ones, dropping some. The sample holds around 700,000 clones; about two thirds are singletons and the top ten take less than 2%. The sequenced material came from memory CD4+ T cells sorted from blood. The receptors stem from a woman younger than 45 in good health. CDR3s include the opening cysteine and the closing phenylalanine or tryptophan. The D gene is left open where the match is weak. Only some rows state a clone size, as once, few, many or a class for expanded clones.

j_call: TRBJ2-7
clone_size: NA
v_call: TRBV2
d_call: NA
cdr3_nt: TGTGCCAGCAGTGCGGCGGGCGGGGCCTACGAGCAGTACTTC
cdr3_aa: CASSAAGGAYEQYF

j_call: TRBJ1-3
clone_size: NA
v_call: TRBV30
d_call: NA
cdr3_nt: TGTGCCTGGAGTGGGGGGAGCCATAGCACCATATATTTT
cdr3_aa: CAWSGGSHSTIYF

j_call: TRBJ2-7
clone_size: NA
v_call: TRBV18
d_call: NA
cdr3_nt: TGTGCCAGCTCACTATCCTACGAGCAGTACTTC
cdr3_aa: CASSLSYEQYF

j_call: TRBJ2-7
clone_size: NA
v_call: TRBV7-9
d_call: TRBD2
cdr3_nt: TGTGCCAGCAGCTTAGAGCCGGGACTAGGGGCCTACGAGCAGTACTTC
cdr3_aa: CASSLEPGLGAYEQYF

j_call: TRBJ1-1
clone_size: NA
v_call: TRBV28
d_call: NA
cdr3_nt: TGTGCCAGCAGTTTATCCCCGGGCTGGGTCGCTTTCTTT
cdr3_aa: CASSLSPGWVAFF

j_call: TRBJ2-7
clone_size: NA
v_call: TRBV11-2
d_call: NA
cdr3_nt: TGTGCCAGCAGCCTCCGGACCGACGCATACGAGCAGTACTTC
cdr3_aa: CASSLRTDAYEQYF

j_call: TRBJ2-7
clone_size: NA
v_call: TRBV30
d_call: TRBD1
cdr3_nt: TGTGCCTGGACGGGACAGTCCTACGAGCAGTACTTC
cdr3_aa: CAWTGQSYEQYF

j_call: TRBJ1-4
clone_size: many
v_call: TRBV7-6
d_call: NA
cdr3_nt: TGTGCCAGCAGCTCCTCAACTGAAAAACTGTTTTTT
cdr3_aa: CASSSSTEKLFF

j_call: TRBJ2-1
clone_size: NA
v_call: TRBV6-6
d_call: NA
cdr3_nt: TGTGCCAGCAGTACCCTGGCGACTAGGGTCTTC
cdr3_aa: CASSTLATRVF

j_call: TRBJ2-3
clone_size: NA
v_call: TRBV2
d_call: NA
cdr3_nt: TGTGCCAGCAGTGCGGTTTTTGGGGGACCAGCAGATACGCAGTATTTT
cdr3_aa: CASSAVFGGPADTQYF

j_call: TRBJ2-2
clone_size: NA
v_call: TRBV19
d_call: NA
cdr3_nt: TGTGCCAGTTCGCAGGGAGCGAACACCGGGGAGCTGTTTTTT
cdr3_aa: CASSQGANTGELFF

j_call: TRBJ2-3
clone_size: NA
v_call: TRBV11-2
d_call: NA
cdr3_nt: TGTGCCAGCAGGATAAGAGGGGGAGGTAGCACAGATACGCAGTATTTT
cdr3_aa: CASRIRGGGSTDTQYF

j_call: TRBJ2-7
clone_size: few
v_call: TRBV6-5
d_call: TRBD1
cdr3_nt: TGTGCCAGCAGCCGAGGACAGGGGGCTTACGAGCAGTACTTC
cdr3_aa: CASSRGQGAYEQYF

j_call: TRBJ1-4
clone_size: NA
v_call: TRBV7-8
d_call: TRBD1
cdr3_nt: TGTGCCAGCAGCTTAAACAGGGGGGCCATTGGGTCCCAAGAAAAACTGTTTTTT
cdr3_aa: CASSLNRGAIGSQEKLFF

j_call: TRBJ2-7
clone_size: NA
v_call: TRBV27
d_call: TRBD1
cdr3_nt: TGTGCCAGCAGTTTTGGGACAGGGTCATCCCAGCAGTACTTC
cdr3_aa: CASSFGTGSSQQYF

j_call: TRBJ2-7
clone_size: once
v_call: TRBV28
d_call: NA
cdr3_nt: TGTGCCAGCAGTTTTCTAGGAGAGCAGTACTTC
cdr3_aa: CASSFLGEQYF

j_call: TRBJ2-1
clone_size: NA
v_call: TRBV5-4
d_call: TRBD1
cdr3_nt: TGTGCCAGCAGCTTGGCCGGGACAGGGGGTGGGCAGTTCTTC
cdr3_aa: CASSLAGTGGGQFF

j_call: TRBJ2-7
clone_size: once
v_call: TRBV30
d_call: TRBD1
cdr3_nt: TGTGCCGCTCAAACAGGGGACTCCTACGAGCAGTACTTC
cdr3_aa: CAAQTGDSYEQYF

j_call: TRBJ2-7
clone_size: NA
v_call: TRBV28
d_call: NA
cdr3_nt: TGTGCCAGCCCTCATCGGCCCTACGAGCAGTACTTC
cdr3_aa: CASPHRPYEQYF

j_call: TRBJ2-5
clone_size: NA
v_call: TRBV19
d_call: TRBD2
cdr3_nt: TGTGCCAGTAGTAACTCCGGACTAGGAGAGACCCAGTACTTC
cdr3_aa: CASSNSGLGETQYF

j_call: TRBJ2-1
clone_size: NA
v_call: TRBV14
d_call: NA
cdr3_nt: TGTGCCAGCAGCCAATATTTTGGCATCTCCTACAATGAGCAGTTCTTC
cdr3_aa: CASSQYFGISYNEQFF

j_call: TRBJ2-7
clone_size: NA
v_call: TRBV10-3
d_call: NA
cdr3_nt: TGTGCCATCACCCCAGGGCTATCCTACGAGCAGTACTTC
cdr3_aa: CAITPGLSYEQYF

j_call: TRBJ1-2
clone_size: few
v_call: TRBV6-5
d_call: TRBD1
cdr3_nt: TGTGCCAGCAGTTACGACAGGGTTGATGGCTACACCTTC
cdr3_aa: CASSYDRVDGYTF

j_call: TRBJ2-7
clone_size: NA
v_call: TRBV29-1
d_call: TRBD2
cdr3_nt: TGCAGCGTTGAGCGGGAGATCGGGGACCAAGAGCAGTACTTC
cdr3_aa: CSVEREIGDQEQYF

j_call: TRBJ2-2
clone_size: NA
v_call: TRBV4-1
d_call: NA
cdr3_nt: TGCGCCAGCAGCCAACGGTCCCCCGGCGGTTCGAACACCGGGGAGCTGTTTTTT
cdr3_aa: CASSQRSPGGSNTGELFF

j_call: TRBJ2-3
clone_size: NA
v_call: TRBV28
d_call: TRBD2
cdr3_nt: TGTGCCAGCAGTCCCTTACTAGCGGGAGTGGTAGATACGCAGTATTTT
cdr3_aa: CASSPLLAGVVDTQYF

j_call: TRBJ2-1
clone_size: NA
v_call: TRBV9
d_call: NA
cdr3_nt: TGTGCCAGCAGCGTAGGTGGTCAGAACAATGAGCAGTTCTTC
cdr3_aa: CASSVGGQNNEQFF

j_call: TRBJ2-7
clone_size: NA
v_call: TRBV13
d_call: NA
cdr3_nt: TGTGCCAGCAGCTTAGGGGGGCACGAGCAGTACTTC
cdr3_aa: CASSLGGHEQYF

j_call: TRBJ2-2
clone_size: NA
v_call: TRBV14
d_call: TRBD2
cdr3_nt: TGTGCCAGCAGCCCGATTGGGACTAGCGTGTTGAGGGCCGGGGAGCTGTTTTTT
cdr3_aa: CASSPIGTSVLRAGELFF

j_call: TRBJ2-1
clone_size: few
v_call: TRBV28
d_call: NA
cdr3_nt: TGTGCCAGCACCTCAGACGGGCGGGGACCAGACCGTTACAATGAGCAGTTCTTC
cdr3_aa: CASTSDGRGPDRYNEQFF

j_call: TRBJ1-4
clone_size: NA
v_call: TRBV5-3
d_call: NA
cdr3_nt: TGTGCCAGAAGCCAGATTGCAACTAATGAAAAACTGTTTTTT
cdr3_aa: CARSQIATNEKLFF

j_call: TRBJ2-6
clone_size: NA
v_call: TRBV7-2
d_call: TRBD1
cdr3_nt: TGTGCCAGCAGCGTCGTCAGGGGGCCTGGGGCCAACGTCCTGACTTTC
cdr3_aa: CASSVVRGPGANVLTF

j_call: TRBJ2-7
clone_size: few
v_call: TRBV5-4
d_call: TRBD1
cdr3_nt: TGTGCCAGCAGCTTCTGGGACAGATCCTACGAGCAGTACTTC
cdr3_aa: CASSFWDRSYEQYF

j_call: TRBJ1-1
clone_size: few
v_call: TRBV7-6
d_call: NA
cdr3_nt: TGTGCCAGCAGCTCATTGGACGGGAACACTGAAGCTTTCTTT
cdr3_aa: CASSSLDGNTEAFF

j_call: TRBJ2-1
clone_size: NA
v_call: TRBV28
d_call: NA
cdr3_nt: TGTGCCAGCAGTTTCTCCCGACTGGGCGGCGATTCCTACAATGAGCAGTTCTTC
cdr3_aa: CASSFSRLGGDSYNEQFF

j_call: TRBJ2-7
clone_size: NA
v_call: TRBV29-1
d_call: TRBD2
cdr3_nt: TGCAGCGTTGATGGTATAGCGGGAGGGCCCGAGCAGTACTTC
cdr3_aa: CSVDGIAGGPEQYF

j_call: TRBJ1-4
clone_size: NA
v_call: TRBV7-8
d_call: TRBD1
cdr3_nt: TGTGCCAGCAGCCCGGGACAGGATAATGAAAAACTGTTTTTT
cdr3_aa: CASSPGQDNEKLFF

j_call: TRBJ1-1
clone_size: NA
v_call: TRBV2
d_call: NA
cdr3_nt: TGTGCCAGCTCAATTTCTTTTCTTCAGGCGAACACTGAAGCTTTCTTT
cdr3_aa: CASSISFLQANTEAFF

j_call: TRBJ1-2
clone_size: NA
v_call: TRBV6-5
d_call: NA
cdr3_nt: TGTGCCAGCACCAATTTGAGGTTTGGCTACACCTTC
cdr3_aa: CASTNLRFGYTF

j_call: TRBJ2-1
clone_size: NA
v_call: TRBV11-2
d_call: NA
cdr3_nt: TGTGCCAGCAGTTCCGGGACTCCGAGCCGGCATGAGCAGTTCTTC
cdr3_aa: CASSSGTPSRHEQFF